This TCR beta chain was recovered during a study of T cell repertoires in cytomegalovirus infection. TCRdb fed the reads into MiXCR, producing one record per CDR3 protein. Among 200,000 to 300,000 distinct CDR3 sequences listed, 12% to 15% were seen once. On this clonotype itself: Its specificity is not known.

Overall study results and limits: The cumulative frequency of public TCR beta families distinguished individuals who carried CMV together with the relevant HLA. HLA-C-restricted CMV-specific TCR beta clonotypes were dominant in the ex vivo response.

Germline V gene lookup returns CDR1 SGHRS and CDR2 YFSETQ. Trimming left V 4 bases short and J 2 bases short, with 13 bases between. The CDR3 spans 14 residues. The source material was PBMCs. This TCR derives from a human donor in good health (CMV status not recorded). Some clones in this sample may be carry-over from other donors' samples. V usage is TRBV5-1 and J usage is TRBJ2-7, with D tentatively TRBD1 (6 bases). In nucleotides, the CDR3 is TGCGCCAGCAGCATTGACAGGACCACCTACGAGCAGTACTTC. Protein: CASSIDRTTYEQYF.